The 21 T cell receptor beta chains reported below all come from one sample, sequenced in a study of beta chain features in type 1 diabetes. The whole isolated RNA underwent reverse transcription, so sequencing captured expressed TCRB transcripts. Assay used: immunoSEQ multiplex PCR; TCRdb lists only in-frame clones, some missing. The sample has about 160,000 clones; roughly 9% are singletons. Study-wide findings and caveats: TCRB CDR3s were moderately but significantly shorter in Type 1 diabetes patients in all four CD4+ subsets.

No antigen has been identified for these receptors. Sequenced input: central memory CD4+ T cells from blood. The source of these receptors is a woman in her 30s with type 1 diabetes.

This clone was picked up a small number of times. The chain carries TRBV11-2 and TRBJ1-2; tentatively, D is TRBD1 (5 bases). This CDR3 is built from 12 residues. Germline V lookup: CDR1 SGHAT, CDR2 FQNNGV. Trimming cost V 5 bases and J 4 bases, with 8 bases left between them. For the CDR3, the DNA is TGTGCCAGCAGCCCGGACATCTATGGCTACACCTTC. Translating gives CASSPDIYGYTF.

The CDR3 spells CASSSQGLYEQYF. The CDR3 DNA reads TGTGCCAGCAGTTCACAGGGATTATACGAGCAGTACTTC. V and J are TRBV27 and TRBJ2-7; D may be TRBD1 (6 bases). V was cut by 4 bases and J by 4 bases, with 11 bases left in between. CDR1 and CDR2 (germline): MNHEY, SMNVEV (reference sequence). The CDR3 totals 13 residues.

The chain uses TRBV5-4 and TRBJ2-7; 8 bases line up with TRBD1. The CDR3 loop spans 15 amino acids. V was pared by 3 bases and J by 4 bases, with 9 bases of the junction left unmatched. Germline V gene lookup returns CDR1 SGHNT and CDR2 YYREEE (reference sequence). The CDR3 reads CASSSQDRDPYEQYF. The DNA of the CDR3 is TGTGCCAGCAGCTCGCAGGACAGGGATCCTTACGAGCAGTACTTC.

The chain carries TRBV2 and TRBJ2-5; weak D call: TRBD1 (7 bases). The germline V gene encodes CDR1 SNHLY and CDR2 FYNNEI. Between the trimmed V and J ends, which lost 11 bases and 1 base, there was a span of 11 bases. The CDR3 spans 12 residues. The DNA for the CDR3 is TGTGCCGGGGGGACAGTCCAAGAGACCCAGTACTTC. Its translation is CAGGTVQETQYF.

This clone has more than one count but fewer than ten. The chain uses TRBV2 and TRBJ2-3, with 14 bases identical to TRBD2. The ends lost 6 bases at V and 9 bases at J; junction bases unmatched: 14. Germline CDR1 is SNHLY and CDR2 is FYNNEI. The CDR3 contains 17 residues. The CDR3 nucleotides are TGTGCCAGCAGAGATCCACCGGGACTAGCGGGAGCGGGGACGCAGTATTTT. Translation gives CASRDPPGLAGAGTQYF.

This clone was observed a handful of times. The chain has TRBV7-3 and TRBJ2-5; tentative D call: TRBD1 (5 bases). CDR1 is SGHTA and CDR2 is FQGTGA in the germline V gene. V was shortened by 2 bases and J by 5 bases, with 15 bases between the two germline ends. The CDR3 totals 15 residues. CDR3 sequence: CASSLSGQGRETQYF. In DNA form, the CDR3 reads TGTGCCAGCAGCTTATCAGGGCAGGGAAGGGAGACCCAGTACTTC.

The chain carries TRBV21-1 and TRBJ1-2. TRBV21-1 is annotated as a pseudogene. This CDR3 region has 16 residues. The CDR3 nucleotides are TGTGCCAGCAGCAAAGGGTGCGGGGGAAGAAACTATGGCTACACCTTC. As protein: CASSKGCGGRNYGYTF.

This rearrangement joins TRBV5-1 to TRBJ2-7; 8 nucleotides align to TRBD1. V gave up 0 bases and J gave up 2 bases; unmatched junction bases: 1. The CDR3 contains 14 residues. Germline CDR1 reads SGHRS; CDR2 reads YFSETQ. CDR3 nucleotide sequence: TGCGCCAGCAGCTTGGGGACAGGGACCTACGAGCAGTACTTC. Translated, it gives CASSLGTGTYEQYF.

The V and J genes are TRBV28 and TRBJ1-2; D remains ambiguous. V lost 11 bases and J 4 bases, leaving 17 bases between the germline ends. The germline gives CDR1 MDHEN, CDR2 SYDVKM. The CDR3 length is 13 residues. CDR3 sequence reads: CASGRLQSYGYTF. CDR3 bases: TGTGCCTCGGGGAGACTACAATCCTATGGCTACACCTTC.

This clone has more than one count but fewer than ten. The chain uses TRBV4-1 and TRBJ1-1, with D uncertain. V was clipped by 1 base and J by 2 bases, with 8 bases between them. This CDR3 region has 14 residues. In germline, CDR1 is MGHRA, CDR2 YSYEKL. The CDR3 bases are TGCGCCAGCAGCCAAGGTCGCACTAACACTGAAGCTTTCTTT. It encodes CASSQGRTNTEAFF.

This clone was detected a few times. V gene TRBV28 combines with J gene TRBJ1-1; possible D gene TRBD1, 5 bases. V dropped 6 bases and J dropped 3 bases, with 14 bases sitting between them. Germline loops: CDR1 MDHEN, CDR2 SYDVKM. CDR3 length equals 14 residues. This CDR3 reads CASRGGHLDTEAFF. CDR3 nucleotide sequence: TGTGCCAGCAGAGGCGGACACCTAGACACTGAAGCTTTCTTT.

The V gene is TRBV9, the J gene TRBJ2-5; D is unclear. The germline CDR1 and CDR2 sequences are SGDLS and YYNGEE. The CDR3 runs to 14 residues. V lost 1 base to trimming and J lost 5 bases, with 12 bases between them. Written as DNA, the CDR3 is TGTGCCAGCAGCGTAAGGAGCTCAAGGGAGACCCAGTACTTC. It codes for CASSVRSSRETQYF. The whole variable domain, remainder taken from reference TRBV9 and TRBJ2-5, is DSGVTQTPKHLITATGQRVTLRCSPRSGDLSVYWYQQSLDQGLQFLIQYYNGEERAKGNILERFSAQQFPDLHSELNLSSLELGDSALYFCASSVRSSRETQYFGPGTRLLVL.

The CDR3 DNA follows: TGTGCCAGCAGCTCACAGGGTCTGAACACTGAAGCTTTCTTT. Residues: CASSSQGLNTEAFF. This sequence joins TRBV11-2 and TRBJ1-1; perhaps TRBD1 as D (6 bases). V dropped 4 bases and J dropped 0 bases, with 9 bases sitting between them. CDR1 SGHAT and CDR2 FQNNGV come from the germline V gene. This CDR3 region has 14 residues.

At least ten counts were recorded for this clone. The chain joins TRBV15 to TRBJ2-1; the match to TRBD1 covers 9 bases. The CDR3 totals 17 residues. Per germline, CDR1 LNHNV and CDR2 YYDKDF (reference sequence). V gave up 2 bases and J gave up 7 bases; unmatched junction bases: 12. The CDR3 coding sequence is TGTGCCACCAGCAGACCTTCTACAGGGGGCGCGGGGAATGAGCAGTTCTTC. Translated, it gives CATSRPSTGGAGNEQFF.

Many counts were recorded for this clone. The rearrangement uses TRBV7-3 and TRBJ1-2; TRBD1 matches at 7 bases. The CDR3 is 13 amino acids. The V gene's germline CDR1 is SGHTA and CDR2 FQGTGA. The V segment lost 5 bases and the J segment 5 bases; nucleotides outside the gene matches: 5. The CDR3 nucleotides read TGTGCCAGCAGCCCTCAGACAGGGTATGGCTACACCTTC. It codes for CASSPQTGYGYTF.

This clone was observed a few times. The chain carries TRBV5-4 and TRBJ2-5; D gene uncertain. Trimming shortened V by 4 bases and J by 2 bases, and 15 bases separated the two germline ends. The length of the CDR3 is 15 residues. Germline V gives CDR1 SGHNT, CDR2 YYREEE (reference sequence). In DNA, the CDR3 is TGTGCCAGCAGCACTTGGGTGGCGGCTCAAGAGACCCAGTACTTC. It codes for CASSTWVAAQETQYF.

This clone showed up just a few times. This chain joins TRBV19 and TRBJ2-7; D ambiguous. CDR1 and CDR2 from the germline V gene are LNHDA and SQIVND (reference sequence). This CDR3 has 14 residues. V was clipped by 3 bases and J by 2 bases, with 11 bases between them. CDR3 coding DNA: TGTGCCAGTAGTATCAGAACAGACGCCTACGAGCAGTACTTC. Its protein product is CASSIRTDAYEQYF.

The CDR3 coding sequence is TGTGCCACCAGAACAATGGCAGGAAGCTCCTACAATGAGCAGTTCTTC. Protein: CATRTMAGSSYNEQFF. This chain connects TRBV15 to TRBJ2-1; D unclear. V was pared by 6 bases and J by 0 bases, with 15 bases between. CDR3 length equals 16 residues. Germline V gene lookup returns CDR1 LNHNV and CDR2 YYDKDF (reference sequence). Based on the CDR3 plus reference TRBV15 and TRBJ2-1, the full variable domain is DAMVIQNPRYQVTQFGKPVTLSCSQTLNHNVMYWYQQKSSQAPKLLFHYYDKDFNNEADTPDNFQSRRPNTSFCFLDIRSPGLGDTAMYLCATRTMAGSSYNEQFFGPGTRLTVL.

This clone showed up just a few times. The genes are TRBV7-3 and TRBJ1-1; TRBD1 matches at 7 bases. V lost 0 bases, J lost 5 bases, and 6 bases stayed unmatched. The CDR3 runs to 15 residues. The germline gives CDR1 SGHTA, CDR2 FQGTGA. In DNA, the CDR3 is TGTGCCAGCAGCTTAACAGGGACAGACGAAACTGAAGCTTTCTTT. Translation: CASSLTGTDETEAFF.

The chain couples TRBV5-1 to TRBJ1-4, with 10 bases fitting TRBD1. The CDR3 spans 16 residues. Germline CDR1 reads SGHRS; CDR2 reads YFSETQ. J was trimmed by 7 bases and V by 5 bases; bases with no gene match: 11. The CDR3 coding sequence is TGCGCCAGCAGAGGGACAGGGGCAAGCCCATCTGAAAAACTGTTTTTT. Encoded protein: CASRGTGASPSEKLFF.

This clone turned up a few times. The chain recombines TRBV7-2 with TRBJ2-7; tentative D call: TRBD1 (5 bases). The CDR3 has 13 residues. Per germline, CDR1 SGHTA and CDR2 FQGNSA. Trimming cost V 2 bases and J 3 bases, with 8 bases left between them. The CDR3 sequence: CASSLTGNYEQYF. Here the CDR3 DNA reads TGTGCCAGCAGCTTAACAGGCAACTACGAGCAGTACTTC.